Sequencing of this T cell receptor beta chain was carried out in a study of cytomegalovirus exposure and HLA in healthy donors. Notes on the study in general: TCR beta V segments were, for the most part, productive about 90% or about 30% of the time in an earlier analysis.

This CDR3 spans 14 amino acids. In germline, CDR1 is SGHTS, CDR2 YDEGEE. Germline trimming cut 6 bases from V and 2 bases from J; bases unmatched to any gene: 3. Remarks on this clone: Its target is unknown.

PCR was performed using 60 Vbeta and 13 Jbeta primers. The data were produced by immunoSEQ multiplex PCR, yet TCRdb's version contains in-frame clones alone and is incomplete. The profile shows about 180,000 clones, 75% to 85% of them singletons. The sample was PBMCs. The clonotype was recovered from a girl aged 2-10 years in good health and CMV-seropositive. The rearrangement joins TRBV5-8 to TRBJ2-1, with TRBD1 identical over 9 bases. The CDR3 region is CASTRDRAYNEQFF. The CDR3 DNA reads TGTGCCAGCACCAGGGACAGGGCCTACAATGAGCAGTTCTTC.